This T cell receptor (beta chain) derives from a study of blood T cell repertoires in COVID-19. Whole-study context: Nucleic acid was either cDNA or gDNA, and it came from T cells, B-cell-depleted T cells, or PBMCs.

Trimming took 6 bases from V and 6 from J; bases not matched to a gene: 4. Germline V gene data show CDR1 as SGHTA and CDR2 as FQGNSA. The CDR3 contains 13 residues. In the study's own analysis: Reference gene primer amplification in the assay estimated nucleated cell counts. Clones were read by immunoSEQ multiplex PCR, and TCRdb kept only the in-frame ones, dropping some. Clonal size and the V and J genes are those of that table, whereas D and trimming came from the DNA. The sample gives approximately 250,000 clones, 84% of which show up once; 7.5% to 9% is in the top ten. This chain links TRBV7-2 with TRBJ2-2; 7 nucleotides agree with TRBD1. Sample: peripheral blood. The TCR comes from a human donor in a cohort sampled during active COVID-19. CDR3 in amino acids: CASRQTGAGELFF. CDR3 nucleotide sequence: TGTGCCAGCAGGCAAACAGGGGCCGGGGAGCTGTTTTTT. Full variable domain (remainder filled in from reference TRBV7-2 and TRBJ2-2): GAGVSQSPSNKVTEKGKDVELRCDPISGHTALYWYRQSLGQGLEFLIYFQGNSAPDKSGLPSDRFSAERTGGSVSTLTIQRTQQEDSAVYLCASRQTGAGELFFGEGSRLTVL.